Listed below are T cell receptor beta chains from one sample, sequenced in a study of T cell responses to AZD1222 COVID-19 vaccine. Produced via immunoSEQ multiplex PCR; TCRdb's table is partial and in-frame only. The table has 90,000 to 150,000 clones, 89% seen once. The sequences come from peripheral blood, collected on day 0 of AZD1222 vaccination. The receptors originated from an adult in good health. The CDR3 runs from the conserved cysteine through the conserved F or W. The D gene is left open where the match is weak. Some rows mark clone size as missing; the rest say once, few, many or name a class of expanded clone.

V: TRBV28; D: .; J: TRBJ2-3; size: .; CDR3: CASSFRDPLTDTQYF; DNA: TGTGCCAGCAGTTTCCGGGATCCCCTCACGGATACGCAGTATTTT
V: TRBV6-5; D: .; J: TRBJ2-2; size: .; CDR3: CASSYSGVVSTGELFF; DNA: TGTGCCAGCAGTTACTCGGGGGTCGTGTCCACCGGGGAGCTGTTTTTT
V: TRBV2; D: .; J: TRBJ1-2; size: .; CDR3: CASSIRAPGYTF; DNA: TGTGCCAGCAGTATCCGGGCCCCTGGCTACACCTTC
V: TRBV10-3; D: TRBD1; J: TRBJ1-2; size: .; CDR3: CAISTGTGVEGYTF; DNA: TGTGCCATCAGTACCGGGACAGGGGTGGAAGGCTACACCTTC
V: TRBV6-6; D: .; J: TRBJ1-5; size: .; CDR3: CASSRTSTGQKNQPQHF; DNA: TGTGCCAGCAGTCGGACTAGTACAGGGCAGAAGAATCAGCCCCAGCATTTT
V: TRBV7-9; D: TRBD1; J: TRBJ1-1; size: .; CDR3: CASSLWTGGETEAFF; DNA: TGTGCCAGCAGCCTATGGACAGGGGGCGAGACTGAAGCTTTCTTT
V: TRBV30; D: .; J: TRBJ1-6; size: .; CDR3: CAWRGRTAHNSPLHF; DNA: TGTGCCTGGAGGGGACGGACAGCCCATAATTCACCCCTCCACTTT
V: TRBV5-4; D: .; J: TRBJ2-5; size: .; CDR3: CASSLGVGETQYF; DNA: TGTGCCAGCAGCTTGGGGGTGGGGGAGACCCAGTACTTC
V: TRBV5-1; D: .; J: TRBJ1-4; size: .; CDR3: CASKGSGTNEKLFF; DNA: TGCGCCAGTAAGGGGAGCGGAACTAATGAAAAACTGTTTTTT
V: TRBV14; D: .; J: TRBJ2-4; size: .; CDR3: CASSQRQGGIQYF; DNA: TGTGCCAGCAGCCAACGGCAGGGTGGCATTCAGTACTTC
V: TRBV2; D: TRBD1; J: TRBJ2-7; size: .; CDR3: CASSEDRGGYEQYF; DNA: TGTGCCAGCAGTGAGGACAGGGGGGGATACGAGCAGTACTTC
V: TRBV5-1; D: TRBD1; J: TRBJ2-7; size: .; CDR3: CASSPGQGSREQYF; DNA: TGCGCCAGCAGCCCGGGACAGGGGTCCCGCGAGCAGTACTTC
V: TRBV30; D: .; J: TRBJ1-1; size: .; CDR3: CAWRDSEAFF; DNA: TGTGCCTGGAGGGACTCTGAAGCTTTCTTT
V: TRBV11-2; D: .; J: TRBJ2-7; size: .; CDR3: CASSLVDSYEQYF; DNA: TGTGCCAGCAGCTTAGTCGACTCCTACGAGCAGTACTTC
V: TRBV29-1; D: .; J: TRBJ1-1; size: .; CDR3: CSVAGVGAEAFF; DNA: TGCAGCGTTGCCGGGGTCGGCGCTGAAGCTTTCTTT
V: TRBV13; D: .; J: TRBJ1-6; size: .; CDR3: CASSGPGQYNSPLHF; DNA: TGTGCCAGCAGCGGACCGGGCCAGTATAATTCACCCCTCCACTTT
V: TRBV7-6; D: TRBD1; J: TRBJ1-5; size: .; CDR3: CASSLLQGASNQPQHF; DNA: TGTGCCAGCAGCTTATTACAGGGGGCTAGCAATCAGCCCCAGCATTTT
V: TRBV7-2; D: .; J: TRBJ2-7; size: .; CDR3: CASSLVQGGEQYF; DNA: TGTGCCAGCAGCTTAGTACAGGGAGGGGAGCAGTACTTC
V: TRBV6-5; D: .; J: TRBJ2-3; size: .; CDR3: CASTRDFTFPDTQYF; DNA: TGTGCCAGCACCCGGGACTTCACCTTCCCAGATACGCAGTATTTT
V: TRBV11-2; D: .; J: TRBJ2-5; size: .; CDR3: CASSRFWGETQYF; DNA: TGTGCCAGCAGCCGGTTTTGGGGGGAGACCCAGTACTTC
V: TRBV3-1/TRBV3-2; D: .; J: TRBJ2-1; size: .; CDR3: CASSLGPNNEQFF; DNA: TGTGCCAGCAGCCTCGGGCCAAACAATGAGCAGTTCTTC
V: TRBV5-8; D: TRBD1; J: TRBJ2-2; size: .; CDR3: CASSRGLGTGELFF; DNA: TGTGCCAGCAGCAGGGGGCTCGGCACCGGGGAGCTGTTTTTT
V: TRBV6-4; D: TRBD1; J: TRBJ1-2; size: .; CDR3: CASSEQGAQANYGYTF; DNA: TGTGCCAGCAGCGAACAGGGGGCCCAAGCTAACTATGGCTACACCTTC
V: TRBV24-1; D: .; J: TRBJ2-1; size: .; CDR3: CATSDGAYNEQFF; DNA: TGTGCCACCAGTGATGGGGCATACAATGAGCAGTTCTTC
V: TRBV11-2; D: .; J: TRBJ2-3; size: .; CDR3: CASSSQRTEGGDTQYF; DNA: TGTGCCAGCAGCTCCCAGAGAACGGAGGGGGGAGATACGCAGTATTTT
V: TRBV14; D: .; J: TRBJ1-5; size: .; CDR3: CASSQDLRQPQHF; DNA: TGTGCCAGCAGCCAAGATCTTCGTCAGCCCCAGCATTTT
V: TRBV7-6; D: TRBD1; J: TRBJ2-2; size: .; CDR3: CASSSLDRASAGELFF; DNA: TGTGCCAGCAGCTCCCTCGACAGGGCCTCTGCCGGGGAGCTGTTTTTT
V: TRBV3-1/TRBV3-2; D: .; J: TRBJ2-2; size: .; CDR3: CASSQGRNTGELFF; DNA: TGTGCCAGCAGCCAGGGTAGAAACACCGGGGAGCTGTTTTTT
V: TRBV19; D: .; J: TRBJ2-1; size: .; CDR3: CASKGRGHWSSYNEQFF; DNA: TGTGCCAGTAAGGGTCGAGGACACTGGAGCTCCTACAATGAGCAGTTCTTC
V: TRBV19; D: TRBD1; J: TRBJ1-4; size: .; CDR3: CASTDRGKYEKLFF; DNA: TGTGCCAGTACCGACAGGGGGAAATATGAAAAACTGTTTTTT
V: TRBV2; D: .; J: TRBJ1-3; size: .; CDR3: CASSDTGGLGNTIYF; DNA: TGTGCCAGCAGCGACACCGGGGGGTTAGGAAACACCATATATTTT
V: TRBV28; D: .; J: TRBJ1-5; size: once; CDR3: CASTTRAGARPQHF; DNA: TGTGCCAGCACCACCCGGGCAGGGGCCAGGCCCCAGCATTTT
V: TRBV6-5; D: .; J: TRBJ1-6; size: .; CDR3: CASSSTGQGQNSPLHF; DNA: TGTGCCAGCAGTTCCACCGGACAAGGGCAAAATTCACCCCTCCACTTT
V: TRBV7-9; D: .; J: TRBJ2-3; size: .; CDR3: CASSRRGGNTQYF; DNA: TGTGCCAGCAGCCGCCGAGGCGGGAATACGCAGTATTTT
V: TRBV6-5; D: TRBD1; J: TRBJ1-2; size: .; CDR3: CASSKTGQVYGYTF; DNA: TGTGCCAGCAGTAAAACGGGACAGGTCTATGGCTACACCTTC
V: TRBV27; D: .; J: TRBJ1-5; size: once; CDR3: CASSLGPFSNQPQHF; DNA: TGTGCCAGCAGTTTAGGGCCTTTTAGCAATCAGCCCCAGCATTTT
V: TRBV7-9; D: .; J: TRBJ2-1; size: .; CDR3: CASSLDGSAYNEQFF; DNA: TGTGCCAGCAGCTTAGACGGGAGTGCCTACAATGAGCAGTTCTTC
V: TRBV6-5; D: TRBD2; J: TRBJ2-1; size: .; CDR3: CASSYSLAQDEQFF; DNA: TGTGCCAGCAGTTACTCACTAGCGCAGGATGAGCAGTTCTTC
V: TRBV7-8; D: TRBD2; J: TRBJ2-1; size: .; CDR3: CASRPGSGAYNEQFF; DNA: TGTGCCAGCAGACCGGGGAGCGGGGCCTACAATGAGCAGTTCTTC
V: TRBV5-6; D: .; J: TRBJ1-2; size: few; CDR3: CASSLWEGTDGYTF; DNA: TGTGCCAGCAGCTTATGGGAGGGAACAGACGGCTACACCTTC
V: TRBV6-6; D: TRBD1; J: TRBJ1-2; size: .; CDR3: CASGGQVNGYTF; DNA: TGTGCCAGCGGGGGACAGGTTAATGGCTACACCTTC
V: TRBV15; D: .; J: TRBJ1-2; size: .; CDR3: CATSRDRAGSGYTF; DNA: TGTGCCACCAGCAGAGATCGGGCAGGGAGTGGCTACACCTTC
V: TRBV6-2/TRBV6-3; D: .; J: TRBJ1-5; size: .; CDR3: CASSYGGGGQPQHF; DNA: TGTGCCAGCAGTTACGGTGGTGGTGGGCAGCCCCAGCATTTT
V: TRBV6-1; D: .; J: TRBJ1-1; size: .; CDR3: CASSESGPMNTEAFF; DNA: TGTGCCAGCAGTGAGTCGGGGCCTATGAACACTGAAGCTTTCTTT
V: TRBV6-5; D: .; J: TRBJ2-3; size: .; CDR3: CATNKAGSGDTQYF; DNA: TGTGCCACTAACAAGGCGGGATCAGGAGATACGCAGTATTTT
V: TRBV19; D: TRBD1; J: TRBJ1-5; size: .; CDR3: CASMDRGWDQPQHF; DNA: TGTGCCAGTATGGACAGGGGGTGGGATCAGCCCCAGCATTTT
V: TRBV19; D: .; J: TRBJ1-4; size: few; CDR3: CASSIPGHLGREKLFF; DNA: TGTGCCAGTAGTATTCCGGGACACCTCGGGAGGGAAAAACTGTTTTTT
V: TRBV5-1; D: .; J: TRBJ1-3; size: .; CDR3: CASSVGQTGNTIYF; DNA: TGCGCCAGCAGCGTTGGACAGACTGGAAACACCATATATTTT